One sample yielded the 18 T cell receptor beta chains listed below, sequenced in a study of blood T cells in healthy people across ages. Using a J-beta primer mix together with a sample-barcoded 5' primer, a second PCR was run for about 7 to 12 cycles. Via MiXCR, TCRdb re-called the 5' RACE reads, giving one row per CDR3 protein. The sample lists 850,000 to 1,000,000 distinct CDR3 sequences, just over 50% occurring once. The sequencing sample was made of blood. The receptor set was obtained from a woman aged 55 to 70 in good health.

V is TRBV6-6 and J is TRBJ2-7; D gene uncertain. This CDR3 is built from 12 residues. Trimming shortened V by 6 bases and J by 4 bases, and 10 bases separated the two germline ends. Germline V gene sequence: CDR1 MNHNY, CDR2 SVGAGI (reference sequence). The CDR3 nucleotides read TGTGCCAGCAGCTCCGCACAATACGAGCAGTACTTC. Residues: CASSSAQYEQYF.

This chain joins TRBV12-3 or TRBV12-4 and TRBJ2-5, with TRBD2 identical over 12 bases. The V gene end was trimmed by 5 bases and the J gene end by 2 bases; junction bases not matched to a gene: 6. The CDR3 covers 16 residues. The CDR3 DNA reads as TGTGCCAGCAGTCTAGGACTAGCGGGGAGGCAAGAGACCCAGTACTTC. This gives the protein CASSLGLAGRQETQYF.

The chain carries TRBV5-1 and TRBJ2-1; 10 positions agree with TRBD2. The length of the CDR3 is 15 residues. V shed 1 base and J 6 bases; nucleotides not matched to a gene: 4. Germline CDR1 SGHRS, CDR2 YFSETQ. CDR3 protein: CASSLSASGSNEQFF. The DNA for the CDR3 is TGCGCCAGCAGCTTGTCGGCTAGCGGGAGCAATGAGCAGTTCTTC.

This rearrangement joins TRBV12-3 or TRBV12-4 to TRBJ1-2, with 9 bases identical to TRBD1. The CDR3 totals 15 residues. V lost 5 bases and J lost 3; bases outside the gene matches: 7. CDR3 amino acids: CASSTGTGFDYGYTF. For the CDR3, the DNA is TGTGCCAGCAGTACCGGGACAGGGTTTGACTATGGCTACACCTTC.

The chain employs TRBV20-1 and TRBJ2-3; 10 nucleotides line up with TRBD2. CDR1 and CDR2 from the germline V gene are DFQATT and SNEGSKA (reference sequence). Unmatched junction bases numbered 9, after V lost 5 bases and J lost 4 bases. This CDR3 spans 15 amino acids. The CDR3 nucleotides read TGCAGTGCTTACCAGCGGGAGGGCCTCCCAGATACGCAGTATTTT. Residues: CSAYQREGLPDTQYF.

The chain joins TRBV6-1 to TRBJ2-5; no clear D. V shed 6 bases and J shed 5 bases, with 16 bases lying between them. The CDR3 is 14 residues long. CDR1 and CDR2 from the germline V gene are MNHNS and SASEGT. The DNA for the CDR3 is TGTGCCAGCAGCCCCCAGATGTACAAGGAGACCCAGTACTTC. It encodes CASSPQMYKETQYF.

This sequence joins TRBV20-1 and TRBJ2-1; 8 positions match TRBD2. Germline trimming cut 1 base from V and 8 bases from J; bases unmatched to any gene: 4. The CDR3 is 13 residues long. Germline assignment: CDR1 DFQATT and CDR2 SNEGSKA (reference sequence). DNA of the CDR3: TGCAGTGCTAGAGCGGGAGGGCCCGATGAGCAGTTCTTC. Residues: CSARAGGPDEQFF.

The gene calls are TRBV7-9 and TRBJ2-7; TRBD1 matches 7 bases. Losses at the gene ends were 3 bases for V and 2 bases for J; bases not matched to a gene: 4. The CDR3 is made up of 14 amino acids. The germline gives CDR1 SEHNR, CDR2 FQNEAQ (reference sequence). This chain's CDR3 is CASSFDRVPYEQYF. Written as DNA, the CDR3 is TGTGCCAGCAGCTTTGACAGGGTCCCCTACGAGCAGTACTTC.

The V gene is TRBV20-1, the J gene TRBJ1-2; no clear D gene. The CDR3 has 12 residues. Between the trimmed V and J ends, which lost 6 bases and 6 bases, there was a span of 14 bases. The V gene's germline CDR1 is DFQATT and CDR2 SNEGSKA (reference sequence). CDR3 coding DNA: TGCAGTGCCCCGGCTCTAAATGATGGCTACACCTTC. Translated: CSAPALNDGYTF.

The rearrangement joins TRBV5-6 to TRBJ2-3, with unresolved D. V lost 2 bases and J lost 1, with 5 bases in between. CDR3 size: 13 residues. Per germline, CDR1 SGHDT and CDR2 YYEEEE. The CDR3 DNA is TGTGCCAGCAGCTTCATCCGCACAGATACGCAGTATTTT. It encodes CASSFIRTDTQYF.

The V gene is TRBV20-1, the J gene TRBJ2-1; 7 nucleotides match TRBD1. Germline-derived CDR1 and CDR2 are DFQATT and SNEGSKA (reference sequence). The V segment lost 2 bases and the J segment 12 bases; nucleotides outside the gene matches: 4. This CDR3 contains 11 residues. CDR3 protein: CSARYDRVQFF. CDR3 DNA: TGCAGTGCTAGATACGACAGGGTGCAGTTCTTC.

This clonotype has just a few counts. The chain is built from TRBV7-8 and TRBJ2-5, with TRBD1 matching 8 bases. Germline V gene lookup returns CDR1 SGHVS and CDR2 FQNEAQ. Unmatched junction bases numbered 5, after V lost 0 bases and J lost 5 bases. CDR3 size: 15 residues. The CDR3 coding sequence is TGTGCCAGCAGCTTAGCCCGCAGGGGGCCGGAGACCCAGTACTTC. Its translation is CASSLARRGPETQYF.

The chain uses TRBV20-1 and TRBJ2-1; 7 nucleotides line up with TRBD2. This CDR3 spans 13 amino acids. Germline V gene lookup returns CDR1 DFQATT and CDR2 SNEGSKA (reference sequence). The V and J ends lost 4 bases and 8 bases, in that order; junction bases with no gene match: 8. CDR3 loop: CSANGGGSYEQFF. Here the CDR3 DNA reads TGCAGTGCTAATGGGGGAGGGTCATATGAGCAGTTCTTC.

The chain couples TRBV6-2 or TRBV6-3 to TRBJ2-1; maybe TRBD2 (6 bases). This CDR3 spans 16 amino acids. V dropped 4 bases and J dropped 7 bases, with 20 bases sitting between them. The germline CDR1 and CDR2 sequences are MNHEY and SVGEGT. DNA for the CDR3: TGTGCCAGCAGTTTAGCGGAGACCCTTCGATGGAATGAGCAGTTCTTC. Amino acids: CASSLAETLRWNEQFF.

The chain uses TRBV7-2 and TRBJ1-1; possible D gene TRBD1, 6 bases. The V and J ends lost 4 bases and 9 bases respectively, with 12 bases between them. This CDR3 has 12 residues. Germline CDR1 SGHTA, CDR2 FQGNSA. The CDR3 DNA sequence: TGTGCCAGCAGCTCTGGCGACAGGAAAGCTTTCTTT. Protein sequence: CASSSGDRKAFF.

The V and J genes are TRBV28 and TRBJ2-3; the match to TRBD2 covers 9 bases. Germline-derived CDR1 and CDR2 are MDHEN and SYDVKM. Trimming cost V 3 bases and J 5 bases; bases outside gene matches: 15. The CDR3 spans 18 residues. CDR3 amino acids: CASSFPMSSGSRVDTQYF. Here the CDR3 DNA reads TGTGCCAGCAGTTTCCCCATGAGTAGCGGGAGCCGAGTAGATACGCAGTATTTT.

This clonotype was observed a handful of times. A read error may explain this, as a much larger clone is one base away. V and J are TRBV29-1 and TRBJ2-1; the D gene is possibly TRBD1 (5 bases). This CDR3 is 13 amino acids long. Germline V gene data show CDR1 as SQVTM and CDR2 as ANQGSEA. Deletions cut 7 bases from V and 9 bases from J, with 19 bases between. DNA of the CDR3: TGCAGCGCTGGGGCCGGAGTGGTGTTTGAGCAGTTCTTC. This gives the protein CSAGAGVVFEQFF.

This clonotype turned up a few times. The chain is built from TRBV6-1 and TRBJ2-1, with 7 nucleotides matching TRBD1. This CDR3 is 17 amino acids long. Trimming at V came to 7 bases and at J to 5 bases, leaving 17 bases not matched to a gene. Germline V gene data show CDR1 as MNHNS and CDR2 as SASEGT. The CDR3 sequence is CASTGRGSYLRNNEQFF. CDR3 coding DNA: TGTGCCAGCACAGGCAGGGGGTCGTATTTGCGCAACAATGAGCAGTTCTTC.